This T cell receptor (beta chain) was sequenced in a study of blood T cells in healthy people across ages. Notes on the study in general: Naive and antigen-experienced cells could not be conclusively compared, given unsorted PBMCs.

Ranging in age from about 6 to 100, the donors were healthy Caucasian individuals from Russia. The authors drew about 9.9 milliliters of peripheral blood from each donor. Between the trimmed V and J ends, which lost 1 base and 10 bases, there was a span of 11 bases. Germline V gene sequence: CDR1 SNHLY, CDR2 FYNNEI. This CDR3 region has 13 residues. In its sample, this clonotype was seen a few times. Its antigen is as yet unknown. For the second PCR, which ran for about 7 to 11 cycles, a sample-barcoded 5' primer and a J-beta primer mix were used. A tag from a template-switch adaptor with 12 random nucleotides marked each cDNA molecule. TCRdb processed the 5' RACE reads anew with MiXCR; each CDR3 protein has one entry. This sample carries 450,000 to 700,000 distinct CDR3 sequences, 27% of them seen once, and the ten largest clones take approximately 18%.

Source material: blood. This receptor was obtained from a woman in her seventies in good health. The chain carries TRBV2 and TRBJ2-1; the D gene is possibly TRBD2 (6 bases). Here the CDR3 reads CASSEVEGREQFF. CDR3 nucleotides: TGTGCCAGCAGTGAAGTGGAGGGACGCGAGCAGTTCTTC.